Following are 7 T cell receptor beta chains from one sample sequenced in a study of cytomegalovirus exposure and HLA in healthy donors. PCR involved 60 Vbeta and 13 Jbeta primers. Data came from immunoSEQ multiplex PCR; TCRdb stores just in-frame clones and leaves some out. The table includes tens of thousands of clones, around 78% detected once. Material for sequencing was PBMCs. The receptors were sampled from a female donor in good health and CMV-seronegative.

The chain uses TRBV6-5 and TRBJ2-5; D ambiguous. Germline V gene lookup returns CDR1 MNHEY and CDR2 SVGAGI. This CDR3 comprises 14 residues. V lost 4 bases and J lost 3, with 12 bases in between. The CDR3 loop reads CASSSSPNKETQYF. The CDR3 coding sequence is TGTGCCAGCAGTTCTTCCCCCAACAAAGAGACCCAGTACTTC.

CDR3 region: CAGVLWYNEQFF. CDR3 in DNA: TGTGCCGGAGTTCTGTGGTACAATGAGCAGTTCTTC. This chain links TRBV30 with TRBJ2-1; D is undetermined. CDR1 is GTSNPN, CDR2 SVGIG, per germline (reference sequence). V was shortened by 8 bases and J by 4 bases, with 12 bases between the two germline ends. This CDR3 contains 12 residues.

The rearrangement uses TRBV7-3 and TRBJ2-3; the match to TRBD1 covers 7 bases. The length of the CDR3 is 14 residues. Looked up from germline, CDR1 is SGHTA and CDR2 is FQGTGA. V was pared by 4 bases and J by 2 bases, with 3 bases of the junction left unmatched. The CDR3 DNA is TGTGCCAGCAGCTCGGGACAGAACACAGATACGCAGTATTTT. This encodes CASSSGQNTDTQYF.

This sequence joins TRBV7-3 and TRBJ1-1; D remains ambiguous. The CDR3 sequence is 16 residues long. V was shortened by 0 bases and J by 0 bases, with 11 bases between the two germline ends. Per germline, CDR1 SGHTA and CDR2 FQGTGA. The CDR3 nucleotides are TGTGCCAGCAGCTTAACTGGTCTGCAGATGAACACTGAAGCTTTCTTT. Its translation: CASSLTGLQMNTEAFF.

The chain is built from TRBV5-1 and TRBJ1-3; D is unclear. The V gene's germline CDR1 is SGHRS and CDR2 YFSETQ. V dropped 0 bases and J dropped 0 bases, with 10 bases sitting between them. The CDR3 length is 16 residues. CDR3 sequence reads: CASSLGASSSGNTIYF. CDR3 nucleotide sequence: TGCGCCAGCAGCTTGGGGGCAAGCAGCTCTGGAAACACCATATATTTT.

The chain couples TRBV5-6 to TRBJ1-1; D is possibly TRBD1 (5 bases). V was clipped by 2 bases and J by 7 bases, with 15 bases between them. The CDR3 runs to 14 residues. Germline CDR1 reads SGHDT; CDR2 reads YYEEEE. The CDR3 DNA follows: TGTGCCAGCAGCTTTCGGGAGAGGGGCCGTGAAGCTTTCTTT. Protein sequence: CASSFRERGREAFF. The full variable domain, rest sourced from reference TRBV5-6 and TRBJ1-1, is DAGVTQSPTHLIKTRGQQVTLRCSPKSGHDTVSWYQQALGQGPQFIFQYYEEEERQRGNFPDRFSGHQFPNYSSELNVNALLLGDSALYLCASSFRERGREAFFGQGTRLTVV.

The chain is built from TRBV6-1 and TRBJ2-5; 14 nucleotides agree with TRBD2. The J call may be mistaken, given a closer DNA end match to TRBJ2-7. From germline, CDR1 is MNHNS and CDR2 SASEGT. The CDR3 runs 17 residues. The CDR3 loop reads CASSQERGTSGGYEQYF. CDR3 coding DNA: TGTGCCAGCAGTCAAGAAAGGGGGACTAGCGGGGGTTACGAGCAGTACTTC.